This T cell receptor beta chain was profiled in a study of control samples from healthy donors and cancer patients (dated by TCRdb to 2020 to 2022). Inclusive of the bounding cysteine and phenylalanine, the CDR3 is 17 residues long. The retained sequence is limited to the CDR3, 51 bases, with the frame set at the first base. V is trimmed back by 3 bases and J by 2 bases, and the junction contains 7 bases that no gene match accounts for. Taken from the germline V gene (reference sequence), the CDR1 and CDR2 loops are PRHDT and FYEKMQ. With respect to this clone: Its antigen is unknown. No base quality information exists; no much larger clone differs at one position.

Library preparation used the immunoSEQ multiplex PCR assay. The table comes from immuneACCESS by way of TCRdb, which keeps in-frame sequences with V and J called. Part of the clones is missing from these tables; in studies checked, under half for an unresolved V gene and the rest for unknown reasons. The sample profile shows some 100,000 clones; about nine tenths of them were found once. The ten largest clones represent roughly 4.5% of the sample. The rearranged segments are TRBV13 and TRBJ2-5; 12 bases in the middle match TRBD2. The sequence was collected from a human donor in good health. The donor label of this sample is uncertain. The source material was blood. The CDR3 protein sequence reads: CASSFRTSGGTQETQYF. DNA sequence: TGTGCCAGCAGCTTTCGTACTAGCGGGGGGACACAAGAGACCCAGTACTTC.